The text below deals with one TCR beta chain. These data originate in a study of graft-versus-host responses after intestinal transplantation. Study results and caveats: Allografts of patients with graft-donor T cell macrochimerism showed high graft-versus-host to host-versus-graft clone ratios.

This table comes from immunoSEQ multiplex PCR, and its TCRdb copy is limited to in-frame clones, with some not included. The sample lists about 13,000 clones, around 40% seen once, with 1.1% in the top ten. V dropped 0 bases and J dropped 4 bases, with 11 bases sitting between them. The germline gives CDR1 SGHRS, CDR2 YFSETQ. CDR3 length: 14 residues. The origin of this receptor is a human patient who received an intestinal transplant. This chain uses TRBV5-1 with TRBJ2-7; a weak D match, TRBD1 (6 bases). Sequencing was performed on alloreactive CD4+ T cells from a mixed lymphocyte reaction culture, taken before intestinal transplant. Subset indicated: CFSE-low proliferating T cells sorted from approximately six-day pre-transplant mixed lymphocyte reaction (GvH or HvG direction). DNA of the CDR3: TGCGCCAGCAGCTTGGTTGGGGGCCCATACGAGCAGTACTTC. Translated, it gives CASSLVGGPYEQYF.